This T cell receptor (beta chain) was identified in a study of identical twins. Study-wide findings and caveats: Beta out-of-frame sequences displayed a weaker excess of sharing between twins.

This clonotype appeared many times. Its target is unknown. TCRdb re-analysed the 5' RACE reads in MiXCR, keeping a single row per CDR3 protein. Of around 530,000 distinct CDR3 sequences in the sample, 12% to 15% were seen once. CDR3 length equals 14 residues. Trimming cost V 7 bases and J 5 bases; bases outside gene matches: 7. This sample was shared with a second study, whose subject was yellow fever vaccine responses in identical twins.

The chain links TRBV12-3 or TRBV12-4 to TRBJ2-1, with 8 nucleotides matching TRBD1. This receptor was identified in a woman under 30 in good health. Specimen: CD4+ T cells sorted from blood. The CDR3 nucleotides read TGTGCCAGCACTGACAGGGGATCCCACAATGAGCAGTTCTTC. Encoded protein: CASTDRGSHNEQFF.